Following are 10 T cell receptor beta chains from one sample sequenced in a study of shared clonotypes between healthy human individuals. Repertoires were generated with immunoSEQ multiplex PCR, while TCRdb's copy carries only in-frame clones and drops some. Of over 1.4 million clones in the sample, approximately 97% were seen once. The sequencing sample was made of naive CD4+ T cells sorted from blood. Subset described: CD45RA+ positively selected. Receptor source: a man between 25 and 39 years old in good health.

The chain couples TRBV11-2 to TRBJ1-1; perhaps TRBD1 as D (6 bases). CDR1 SGHAT and CDR2 FQNNGV come from the germline V gene. This CDR3 region has 16 residues. The germline V and J ends were trimmed by 5 bases and 4 bases, with 20 bases remaining between them. CDR3 residues: CASSPRGGLRSTEAFF. The CDR3 DNA reads as TGTGCCAGCAGCCCCAGGGGTGGGTTGAGGAGCACTGAAGCTTTCTTT.

With respect to this clone: The same CDR3 is also encoded by other DNA sequences in this sample. The rearrangement links TRBV18 to TRBJ2-1; D is ambiguous. Deletions cut 3 bases from V and 6 bases from J, with 3 bases between. The CDR3 runs 11 residues. In germline, CDR1 is KGHSH, CDR2 LQKENI. The CDR3 sequence is CASSPANEQFF. The DNA of the CDR3 is TGTGCCAGCTCACCTGCCAATGAGCAGTTCTTC.

The V gene is TRBV5-5, the J gene TRBJ2-7; D is ambiguous. This CDR3 has 12 residues. Trimming shortened V by 0 bases and J by 6 bases, and 7 bases separated the two germline ends. Germline V lookup: CDR1 SGHKS, CDR2 YYEKEE (reference sequence). CDR3 sequence reads: CASSLGVGEQYF. CDR3 nucleotide sequence: TGTGCCAGCAGCTTGGGGGTTGGCGAGCAGTACTTC.

The V call is TRBV2, the J call TRBJ2-3; no clear D gene. The germline gives CDR1 SNHLY, CDR2 FYNNEI. The CDR3 runs to 12 residues. V was cut by 7 bases and J by 6 bases, with 11 bases left in between. The CDR3 is CASTLSQDTQYF. Written as DNA, the CDR3 is TGTGCCAGCACGTTAAGTCAGGATACGCAGTATTTT.

This chain connects TRBV2 to TRBJ2-1; maybe TRBD1 (6 bases). This CDR3 region has 15 residues. CDR1 SNHLY and CDR2 FYNNEI come from the germline V gene. V was shortened by 7 bases and J by 8 bases, with 21 bases between the two germline ends. For the CDR3, the DNA is TGTGCCAGCACTCTGGATGCGGGCAGGGGCCATGAGCAGTTCTTC. Its protein product is CASTLDAGRGHEQFF.

The chain is built from TRBV28 and TRBJ2-1; 7 positions agree with TRBD2. The germline gives CDR1 MDHEN, CDR2 SYDVKM. The CDR3 loop spans 15 amino acids. With 2 bases clipped from V and 7 bases from J, the junction kept 8 bases outside the gene matches. The DNA of the CDR3 is TGTGCCAGCAGTTTAAGTCTTACTAGCGTAAATGAGCAGTTCTTC. As protein: CASSLSLTSVNEQFF.

The rearrangement links TRBV28 to TRBJ1-5, with no clear D. Germline CDR1 reads MDHEN; CDR2 reads SYDVKM. The CDR3 covers 12 residues. V lost 10 bases to trimming and J lost 7 bases, with 14 bases between them. CDR3 DNA: TGTGCCACCGGGATGGGCAGGCAGCCCCAGCATTTT. Amino acids: CATGMGRQPQHF.

The rearrangement uses TRBV4-2 and TRBJ2-7; 9 bases map to TRBD1. Germline CDR1 is LGHNA and CDR2 is YNFKEQ. The CDR3 extends over 20 amino acids. J lost 3 bases, V lost 2 bases, and 20 bases had no gene match. The CDR3 nucleotides read TGTGCCAGCAGCCAAAGTCCCCCGGGACAGGGAGTAAGAGGGGGCTACGAGCAGTACTTC. It is translated as CASSQSPPGQGVRGGYEQYF.

This clone was seen a single time. The V and J genes are TRBV11-1 and TRBJ2-7, with TRBD2 matching 10 bases. CDR1 is SGHAT and CDR2 is FQDESV in the germline V gene (reference sequence). V dropped 5 bases and J dropped 0; count of bases not matched to a gene: 16. The CDR3 loop spans 19 amino acids. CDR3 coding DNA: TGTGCCAGCAGCACCCCTTCCGGGACTAGCGCCATGAGCTCCTACGAGCAGTACTTC. This encodes CASSTPSGTSAMSSYEQYF.

In DNA form, the CDR3 reads TGTGCCAGCAGTGAAATGCCAGACTACGAGCAGTACTTC. This codes for CASSEMPDYEQYF. This chain joins TRBV2 and TRBJ2-7; no clear D gene. Trimming took off 2 bases at V and 3 bases at J, with 8 bases between the two ends. CDR3 length: 13 amino acids. Germline V gene sequence: CDR1 SNHLY, CDR2 FYNNEI.